This is a list of T cell receptor beta chains from one sample in a study of T-cell reconstitution after alpha-beta-depleted transplantation in children. One entry per CDR3 protein results from TCRdb running MiXCR on the PCR reads. The table shows hundreds of thousands of distinct CDR3 sequences, with 15% to 20% occurring only once. The sequencing here drew on PBMCs, mostly from graft donor cells, taken 360 days after TCRalphabeta/CD19-depleted stem cell transplant. The source is a male patient between 10 and 17 years old who had a stem cell transplant for acute lymphoblastic leukemia, so the T cells may come from the graft donor. The conserved cysteine and the conserved F or W are not part of the CDR3 here.

cdr3_aa v_call
ASTQEPNTGELF TRBV6-1
ASSLVMGLAGINEQF TRBV7-6
ASSQDWRLDRYNEQF TRBV4-1
ASSQPSLGPEQF TRBV4-2
ASSQVWPKKNIQY TRBV4-1
ASSTKTGTVYNEQF TRBV5-1
ASSGNSRDGFQETQY TRBV5-1
AIRALGSADTQY TRBV10-3
ASSLSGFYEQY TRBV5-1
ASSSKKYRQGALLAGVEQF TRBV7-9
ASSPEPRGDTEAF TRBV7-6
ASSKPGLGSYEQY TRBV11-2
ASTFSSGRVNEQF TRBV5-5
ASSSWGYNEQF TRBV7-8
ASSQDRYGAHTEAF TRBV3-1
ATSDFQREGRADTQY TRBV24-1
ASSLVGGGPRSSYEQY TRBV5-1
ASSPPGTSPNEQF TRBV7-3
ASSLRAGTSYEQY TRBV12-3/TRBV12-4
ASSQVSGSTNEKLF TRBV3-1
ASSQDRLRGRRVPNTGELF TRBV4-1
ASSSPGGTDTGELF TRBV5-1
ASSPVGGSSYNEQF TRBV5-1
ASSESGGETQY TRBV10-1
ASSLTGGVDTQY TRBV7-3
ASSPPAGPGELF TRBV18
ASSERESSTDTQY TRBV7-3
AISEGRGTGELF TRBV10-3
ASSDRLAGAGELF TRBV27
SARWRILDTQY TRBV20-1
ACFLRAQTEANTGELF TRBV2
ASGSTLDSPDTQY TRBV12-5
SAHYSGRVDEQY TRBV20-1
ATSNVPGGGYEQY TRBV15
ASSQVDSGRDEQY TRBV3-1
SAKAKTNIGYEQF TRBV20-1
ASKLAGNAEQY TRBV19
ASSPRLAMPSYEQY TRBV18
ASSLEISNTEAF TRBV7-8
ASSLSTSGMLYEQY TRBV7-8
ATGWLSGELF TRBV27
ASSQDVGRVGSPLH TRBV4-2
ATRTGGTDTQY TRBV10-2
ASSFLSTGGYEQY TRBV7-9
ASSDSAGANYGYT TRBV2
ASIRGATGELF TRBV5-1
AISESHSGLNTEAF TRBV10-3
ASLSPNTGELF TRBV10-2
ASSLGTLLFFTDTQY TRBV14
SALAGPLSTGELF TRBV20-1
ASSLRALALTQY TRBV27
ASSLVAGGPTSYEQY TRBV5-1
ASSLLGTEYGYT TRBV27